This T cell receptor beta chain was recorded in a study of blood T cell repertoires in COVID-19. Libraries were prepared by immunoSEQ multiplex PCR; TCRdb keeps only in-frame clonotypes and omits some of them. The sample yields 130,000 or so clones, about 86% seen once. Germline V CDR1 and CDR2: SNHLY, FYNNEI. This CDR3 is built from 15 residues. Trimming at V came to 5 bases and at J to 0 bases, leaving 5 bases not matched to a gene. The V and J genes are TRBV2 and TRBJ1-1, with 8 positions matching TRBD1. This sequence was found in a woman aged 45-65 years with acute or convalescent COVID-19. The sample comprised peripheral blood. CDR3 residues: CASSPRTGLNTEAFF. In DNA form, the CDR3 reads TGTGCCAGCAGTCCCCGGACAGGGTTGAACACTGAAGCTTTCTTT.